A single sample gave rise to the 15 T cell receptor beta chains below, sequenced in a study of CD8+ T cells in alopecia areata. It was cDNA, reverse transcribed from extracted RNA, that served as the sequencing template. Some clones are missing from TCRdb's copy, which holds only in-frame ones; the method was immunoSEQ multiplex PCR. The profile covers 130,000 to 150,000 clones, with 75% to 85% appearing a single time and 25% taken by the ten largest. Treatment in this sample: oral pan-JAK inhibitor, 5-10 mg twice daily. The sample here was CD8+ T cells sorted from blood, taken at week 4, from a patient treated with tofacitinib. The receptors were gathered from a human donor with alopecia areata.

The gene calls are TRBV5-1 and TRBJ2-6; 9 bases align to TRBD1. V shed 3 bases, J shed 1 base, and the junction held 5 bases outside the gene matches. The CDR3 runs 17 residues. Germline V CDR1 and CDR2: SGHRS, YFSETQ. The DNA for the CDR3 is TGCGCCAGCAGCTCCGGACAGGGGTGGTCTGGGGCCAACGTCCTGACTTTC. As protein: CASSSGQGWSGANVLTF.

V gene TRBV13 combines with J gene TRBJ2-3; D is possibly TRBD2 (7 bases). This CDR3 spans 15 amino acids. Trimming pared 7 bases from V and 4 bases from J, leaving 18 bases between. CDR1 is PRHDT and CDR2 is FYEKMQ in the germline V gene (reference sequence). The CDR3 DNA reads TGTGCCAGCACTATCCGAGGGGGGGCCTCAGATACGCAGTATTTT. Translation: CASTIRGGASDTQYF.

The rearrangement links TRBV7-6 to TRBJ2-2; D gene uncertain. Trimming left V 1 base short and J 7 bases short, with 10 bases between. The CDR3 covers 14 residues. Germline V gene lookup returns CDR1 SGHVS and CDR2 FNYEAQ. The DNA of the CDR3 is TGTGCCAGCAGCTTAGAGGGATTGGGCGGGGAGCTGTTTTTT. It specifies CASSLEGLGGELFF.

The chain uses TRBV5-1 and TRBJ2-3, with TRBD2 matching 7 bases. Trimming cost V 0 bases and J 6 bases; bases outside gene matches: 13. The CDR3 is 17 amino acids. Germline values: CDR1 SGHRS, CDR2 YFSETQ. CDR3 region: CASSLASGRGLSDTQYF. The CDR3 region has the DNA TGCGCCAGCAGCTTGGCCAGTGGGCGGGGGTTGTCGGATACGCAGTATTTT.

The chain joins TRBV9 to TRBJ2-1; 7 bases are a match to TRBD1. Germline trimming cut 4 bases from V and 2 bases from J; bases unmatched to any gene: 6. CDR3 length: 15 residues. Germline V CDR1 and CDR2: SGDLS, YYNGEE. The CDR3 spells CASSSTGDAYNEQFF. CDR3 in DNA: TGTGCCAGCAGCAGTACAGGGGACGCCTACAATGAGCAGTTCTTC. The entire variable domain, with the rest obtained from reference TRBV9 and TRBJ2-1, is as follows: DSGVTQTPKHLITATGQRVTLRCSPRSGDLSVYWYQQSLDQGLQFLIQYYNGEERAKGNILERFSAQQFPDLHSELNLSSLELGDSALYFCASSSTGDAYNEQFFGPGTRLTVL.

The chain combines TRBV2 with TRBJ2-1, with 10 bases matching TRBD2. Germline CDR1 is SNHLY and CDR2 is FYNNEI. Trimming cost V 5 bases and J 4 bases; bases outside gene matches: 2. The CDR3 sequence is 14 residues long. CDR3 bases: TGTGCCAGCAGTCCTAGCGGGGGTTACAATGAGCAGTTCTTC. This translates into CASSPSGGYNEQFF.

This chain joins TRBV6-6 and TRBJ2-7; D remains unclear. The V end was cut by 5 bases, the J end by 3 bases, with 8 bases between. This CDR3 region has 12 residues. The V gene's germline CDR1 is MNHNY and CDR2 SVGAGI (reference sequence). The CDR3: CASSKDGYEQYF. The DNA for the CDR3 is TGTGCCAGCAGTAAGGACGGCTACGAGCAGTACTTC.

With regard to this clone: Other DNA sequences in this sample translate to the same CDR3. This sequence joins TRBV7-9 and TRBJ2-5, with D possibly TRBD2 on 5 matching bases. Germline values: CDR1 SEHNR, CDR2 FQNEAQ (reference sequence). The CDR3 is made up of 12 amino acids. Between the trimmed V and J ends, which lost 5 bases and 4 bases, there was a span of 8 bases. The CDR3 here is CASSPRGETQYF. The CDR3 bases are TGTGCCAGCAGCCCCCGGGGAGAGACCCAGTACTTC.

This clone was seen once. V usage is TRBV7-2 and J usage is TRBJ2-6; D ambiguous. In germline, CDR1 is SGHTA, CDR2 FQGNSA. This CDR3 spans 16 amino acids. Between the trimmed V and J ends, which lost 5 bases and 2 bases, there was a span of 13 bases. CDR3 in DNA: TGTGCCAGCAGCGGAAGAAGCACAACTGGGGCCAACGTCCTGACTTTC. Its protein is CASSGRSTTGANVLTF.

The DNA for the CDR3 is TGTGCCAGCAGTTACGAGGGGAGCTCCAGGGATACGCAGTATTTT. Encoded protein: CASSYEGSSRDTQYF. The chain is built from TRBV6-5 and TRBJ2-3; tentatively, D is TRBD1 or TRBD2 (5 bases each). Germline CDR1 is MNHEY and CDR2 is SVGAGI. The CDR3 extends over 15 amino acids. The germline V and J ends were trimmed by 2 bases and 6 bases, with 15 bases remaining between them.

The V and J genes are TRBV7-9 and TRBJ2-5; the match to TRBD2 covers 16 bases. V lost 3 bases, J lost 0 bases, and 1 base stayed unmatched. The CDR3 runs 17 residues. Germline values: CDR1 SEHNR, CDR2 FQNEAQ (reference sequence). As DNA, the CDR3 is TGTGCCAGCAGCTTGGGACTAGCGGGGGGGTACCAAGAGACCCAGTACTTC. Amino acids: CASSLGLAGGYQETQYF.

V gene TRBV4-1 combines with J gene TRBJ1-1; TRBD1 might be the D (6 bases). The CDR3 extends over 15 amino acids. V was trimmed by 4 bases and J by 10 bases, leaving 22 bases between them. Germline values: CDR1 MGHRA, CDR2 YSYEKL. In nucleotides, the CDR3 is TGCGCCAGCAGCCCGGGGGGGGCAGGGATTGTTGGAGCTTTCTTT. Its translation is CASSPGGAGIVGAFF.

This chain links TRBV6-5 with TRBJ2-5, with 9 bases aligning to TRBD2. Germline lookup yields CDR1 MNHEY and CDR2 SVGAGI. The CDR3 has 13 amino acids. The ends lost 4 bases at V and 5 bases at J; junction bases unmatched: 2. The chain's CDR3 is CASSSSGGETQYF. In nucleotides, the CDR3 is TGTGCCAGCAGTTCAAGCGGGGGGGAGACCCAGTACTTC.

The gene calls are TRBV27 and TRBJ2-7; TRBD1 matches 8 bases. Germline V CDR1 and CDR2: MNHEY, SMNVEV (reference sequence). V shed 2 bases, J shed 5 bases, and the junction held 2 bases outside the gene matches. This CDR3 contains 13 residues. CDR3 protein: CASSLGQGHEQYF. DNA for the CDR3: TGTGCCAGCAGTTTAGGACAGGGACACGAGCAGTACTTC.

The chain employs TRBV4-3 and TRBJ2-3; 10 bases match TRBD1. The CDR3 runs 16 residues. Germline V lookup: CDR1 LGHNA, CDR2 YSLEER. The V and J ends lost 0 bases and 6 bases, in that order; junction bases with no gene match: 6. This CDR3 is CASSQDRTGGLDTQYF. In DNA, the CDR3 is TGCGCCAGCAGCCAAGATAGGACAGGGGGTTTGGATACGCAGTATTTT.